The clone carrying this T cell receptor (beta chain) turned up a few times. Its antigen remains unidentified. This record belongs to a study of T cells in Graves' hyperthyroidism and ophthalmopathy. Study-level information: Initial diagnosis, before any treatment, was when peripheral blood was collected. Study-wide points: In the blood, most expanded thyroid clonotypes above 0.001 appeared as well.

This CDR3 contains 17 residues. Trimming cost V 7 bases and J 0 bases, with 21 bases left between them. Germline values: CDR1 LNHDA, CDR2 SQIVND (reference sequence). Amplification of TCR beta CDR3 regions used RNA as the template. Using the HTBI primer set, a first-round RT-PCR was run on the TCR CDR3. TCRdb ran MiXCR on the multiplex PCR reads and lists one entry per CDR3 protein. The table lists 700,000 to 950,000 distinct CDR3 sequences, around 40% of them singletons. Diagnosing involved the use of clinical symptoms, serum thyroxine and TRAb, thyroid ultrasound and orbital computed tomography. The sequence came from a woman in her thirties or forties with Graves' hyperthyroidism. This sequence joins TRBV19 and TRBJ1-1; D not certain. Sequencing used blood. The CDR3 is CASNRIGRLFVNTEAFF. The CDR3 DNA follows: TGTGCCAGTAATCGTATAGGACGGCTTTTCGTGAACACTGAAGCTTTCTTT.